Each of the 14 T cell receptor beta chains below was sequenced from the same sample in a study of cytomegalovirus exposure and HLA in healthy donors. The PCR used 60 Vbeta and 13 Jbeta primers. Sequencing used immunoSEQ multiplex PCR; TCRdb keeps in-frame clones, though not all of them. The data contain under 150,000 clones, roughly 80% of them singletons. Source material: PBMCs. All receptors come from a male donor in good health and CMV-seronegative.

This chain connects TRBV23-1 to TRBJ1-1; D ambiguous. TRBV23-1 is identified as an open reading frame with a role that is uncertain. The CDR3 runs 17 residues. V lost 0 bases and J 0 bases, leaving 14 bases between the germline ends. CDR3 DNA sequence: TGCGCCAGCAGTCAATCGCCCGGGAGATCTATGAACACTGAAGCTTTCTTT. Translation: CASSQSPGRSMNTEAFF.

The DNA for the CDR3 is TGCGCCAGCAGCCCAACCGGCAGGGTAGATTACTATGGCTACACCTTC. Its translation: CASSPTGRVDYYGYTF. The rearrangement uses TRBV4-1 and TRBJ1-2, with D perhaps TRBD1 (5 bases). The germline gives CDR1 MGHRA, CDR2 YSYEKL. Trimming pared 4 bases from V and 3 bases from J, leaving 18 bases between. The CDR3 has 16 residues.

This clone was recorded only once. The V and J genes are TRBV7-2 and TRBJ1-1; 10 bases line up with TRBD1. Germline V CDR1 and CDR2: SGHTA, FQGNSA. The CDR3 covers 13 residues. V trimming: 4 bases; J trimming: 8 bases; junction bases outside the gene matches: 4. CDR3 residues: CASSYLTGGEAFF. CDR3 bases: TGTGCCAGCAGCTATTTGACAGGGGGCGAAGCTTTCTTT. Looking up the rest from reference TRBV7-2 and TRBJ1-1 gives the full variable domain: GAGVSQSPSNKVTEKGKDVELRCDPISGHTALYWYRQSLGQGLEFLIYFQGNSAPDKSGLPSDRFSAERTGGSVSTLTIQRTQQEDSAVYLCASSYLTGGEAFFGQGTRLTVV.

The chain couples TRBV10-2 to TRBJ1-5; possible D gene TRBD1, 5 bases. Trimming pared 4 bases from V and 5 bases from J, leaving 15 bases between. From germline, CDR1 is WSHSY and CDR2 SAAADI. This CDR3 is 15 amino acids long. The DNA of the CDR3 is TGCGCCAGCAGTGTGGGGGGGAGGAGGGATCAGCCCCAGCATTTT. Residues: CASSVGGRRDQPQHF.

The chain joins TRBV6-5 to TRBJ2-7, with D hard to call. Germline V gives CDR1 MNHEY, CDR2 SVGAGI. V lost 0 bases and J 3 bases, leaving 9 bases between the germline ends. The CDR3 covers 14 residues. Here the CDR3 reads CASSYSNQVYEQYF. CDR3 DNA sequence: TGTGCCAGCAGTTACTCGAACCAGGTCTACGAGCAGTACTTC.

The J gene is TRBJ2-2, the V gene TRBV2; D unresolved. Trimming removed 0 bases from V and 4 bases from J, with 6 bases in between. The germline CDR1 and CDR2 sequences are SNHLY and FYNNEI. The CDR3 totals 14 residues. The CDR3 reads CASSEAPVTGELFF. The CDR3 DNA reads TGTGCCAGCAGTGAAGCTCCGGTCACCGGGGAGCTGTTTTTT.

This rearrangement joins TRBV30 to TRBJ2-7; TRBD2 aligns across 7 bases. CDR3 size: 13 residues. Germline V gene lookup returns CDR1 GTSNPN and CDR2 SVGIG (reference sequence). V lost 5 bases to trimming and J lost 6 bases; unmatched junction nucleotides: 10. This CDR3 reads CAWELSGGGEQYF. In DNA, the CDR3 is TGTGCCTGGGAGCTCTCGGGAGGTGGCGAGCAGTACTTC.

The rearrangement uses TRBV9 and TRBJ1-1; 8 bases line up with TRBD1. The CDR3 spans 15 residues. With 3 bases clipped from V and 4 bases from J, the junction kept 8 bases outside the gene matches. Looked up from germline, CDR1 is SGDLS and CDR2 is YYNGEE. The CDR3: CASSEDRGGRTEAFF. CDR3 DNA: TGTGCCAGCAGCGAAGACAGGGGCGGTCGCACTGAAGCTTTCTTT. The variable domain in full, completed from reference TRBV9 and TRBJ1-1, reads DSGVTQTPKHLITATGQRVTLRCSPRSGDLSVYWYQQSLDQGLQFLIQYYNGEERAKGNILERFSAQQFPDLHSELNLSSLELGDSALYFCASSEDRGGRTEAFFGQGTRLTVV.

The chain is built from TRBV25-1 and TRBJ2-3; TRBD2 matches 8 bases. The trim removed 3 bases at V and 2 bases at J, leaving 4 bases unmatched. The germline CDR1 and CDR2 sequences are MGHDK and SYGVNS. This CDR3 has 15 residues. DNA of the CDR3: TGTGCCAGCAGTGACCCGGGACTAGTCACAGATACGCAGTATTTT. It specifies CASSDPGLVTDTQYF.

The chain is built from TRBV30 and TRBJ2-5; maybe TRBD1 (6 bases). The germline V gene has CDR1 GTSNPN and CDR2 SVGIG (reference sequence). This CDR3 has 15 residues. Trimming shortened V by 0 bases and J by 4 bases, and 15 bases separated the two germline ends. DNA for the CDR3: TGTGCCTGGAGTGTCGGAGTCAGGGGTACAGAGACCCAGTACTTC. Translated, it gives CAWSVGVRGTETQYF.

Turning to this clone: Different DNA sequences within this sample yield the same CDR3. The chain carries TRBV18 and TRBJ1-6; 10 positions match TRBD1. The CDR3 is 14 amino acids. Trimming at V came to 6 bases and at J to 10 bases, leaving 6 bases not matched to a gene. Germline CDR1 is KGHSH and CDR2 is LQKENI. The CDR3 protein is CASSPEGQGSPLHF. DNA of the CDR3: TGTGCCAGCTCGCCTGAGGGACAGGGGTCACCCCTCCACTTT.

This clone was seen just once. The gene calls are TRBV19 and TRBJ1-5, with D hard to call. V lost 5 bases and J lost 2, with 16 bases in between. Germline V gives CDR1 LNHDA, CDR2 SQIVND (reference sequence). This CDR3 is 16 amino acids long. The chain's CDR3 is CASSYTGLRGNQPQHF. DNA for the CDR3: TGTGCCAGTAGTTACACCGGGTTGCGGGGCAATCAGCCCCAGCATTTT.

The V call is TRBV6-1, the J call TRBJ1-2; D gene uncertain. The germline V and J ends were trimmed by 1 base and 1 base, with 10 bases remaining between them. Germline lookup yields CDR1 MNHNS and CDR2 SASEGT. The CDR3 extends over 15 amino acids. For the CDR3, the DNA is TGTGCCAGCAGTGAAGGTTTGGGGAGTAACTATGGCTACACCTTC. Its translation is CASSEGLGSNYGYTF.

The rearrangement links TRBV7-3 to TRBJ2-5; the match to TRBD2 covers 9 bases. V was clipped by 5 bases and J by 2 bases; unmatched bases: 9. Germline CDR1 is SGHTA and CDR2 is FQGTGA. The CDR3 has 16 amino acids. CDR3 nucleotide sequence: TGTGCCAGCAGCCTAGGTCCGGCGGGGGGGCAAGAGACCCAGTACTTC. Translation: CASSLGPAGGQETQYF. Based on the CDR3 plus reference TRBV7-3 and TRBJ2-5, the full variable domain is GAGVSQTPSNKVTEKGKYVELRCDPISGHTALYWYRQSLGQGPEFLIYFQGTGAADDSGLPNDRFFAVRPEGSVSTLKIQRTERGDSAVYLCASSLGPAGGQETQYFGPGTRLLVL.